This T cell receptor (beta chain) stems from a study of cytomegalovirus exposure and HLA in healthy donors. Study outcomes and limitations: CMV antigen specificity of a few CMV-associated chains was confirmed in vitro. Later analysis suggested most CMV-associated TCR beta chains were HLA-restricted.

The PCR contained 60 Vbeta and 13 Jbeta primers. Data came from immunoSEQ multiplex PCR; TCRdb stores just in-frame clones and leaves some out. The sample gives fewer than 150,000 clones, around 73% of which show up once; around 1.2% is in the top ten. Points on this clone: No antigen is known for it.

The TCR was taken from a man aged 45-65 years in good health and CMV-seronegative. The material sequenced was PBMCs.

DNA of the CDR3: TGTGCCAGCAGCCCCCGGGGGGAAGGCCCCTACGAGCAGTACTTC. This codes for CASSPRGEGPYEQYF. J is TRBJ2-7 and V is TRBV6-1; 7 bases agree with TRBD2. CDR3 length: 15 residues. Germline V CDR1 and CDR2: MNHNS, SASEGT. Trimming at V came to 6 bases and at J to 2 bases, leaving 10 bases not matched to a gene.